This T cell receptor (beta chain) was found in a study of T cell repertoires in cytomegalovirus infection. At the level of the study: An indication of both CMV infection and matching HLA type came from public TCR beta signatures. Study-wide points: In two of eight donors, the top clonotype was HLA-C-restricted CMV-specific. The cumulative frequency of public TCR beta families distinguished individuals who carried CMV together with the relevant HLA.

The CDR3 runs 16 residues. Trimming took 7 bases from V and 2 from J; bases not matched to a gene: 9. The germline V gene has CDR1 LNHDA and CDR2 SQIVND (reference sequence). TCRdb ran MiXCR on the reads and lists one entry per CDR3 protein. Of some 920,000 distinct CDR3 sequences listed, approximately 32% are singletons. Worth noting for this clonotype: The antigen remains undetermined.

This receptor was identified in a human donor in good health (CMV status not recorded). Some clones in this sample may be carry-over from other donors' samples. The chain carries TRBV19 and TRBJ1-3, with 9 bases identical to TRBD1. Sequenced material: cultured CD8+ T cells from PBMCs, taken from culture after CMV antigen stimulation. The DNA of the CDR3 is TGTGCCAGTACCATATCACGGACAGGGGCTGGAAACACCATATATTTT. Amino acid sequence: CASTISRTGAGNTIYF.